This TCR beta chain was obtained from a study of blood T cell repertoires in COVID-19. On the study more broadly: COVID-19 samples collected from the United States, Italy and Spain covered acute and convalescent phases.

The length of the CDR3 is 12 residues. Per the germline V gene, CDR1 is SNHLY and CDR2 is FYNNEI. The V end lost 3 bases, the J end lost 5 bases, and 7 bases lay between the germline ends. In the original processing: How many nucleated cells were present was estimated from reference gene primer amplification. Method: immunoSEQ multiplex PCR; TCRdb's copy keeps in-frame clones and lacks some. For V, J and clone size, that table is used; D and trimming come from the DNA. The sample contains about 120,000 clones, more than 70% of which appear only once. Sequenced input: peripheral blood. The chain couples TRBV2 to TRBJ1-1; D is uncertain. This TCR was recovered from a human donor in a cohort sampled during active COVID-19. In DNA form, the CDR3 reads TGTGCCAGCAGTGATCCGTATACTGAAGCTTTCTTT. Amino acids: CASSDPYTEAFF.